These 27 T cell receptor beta chains share one sample of origin, sequenced in a study of T-cell memory formation after mild COVID-19. TCRdb used MiXCR to reprocess the 5' RACE reads, holding one entry per CDR3 protein. Of 150,000 or so distinct CDR3 sequences in the sample, roughly 30% are singletons; the top ten hold around 12%. Sequencing input: PBMCs or a T cell subset sorted from them (not recorded which). These receptors were taken from an adult woman who had mild COVID-19 (a few samples of this study predate the infection). Cell type and time point are not known.

The chain joins TRBV12-3 or TRBV12-4 to TRBJ2-7, with TRBD2 matching over 14 bases. The junction had 3 bases not matched to a gene; V was cut back by 6 bases and J by 5 bases. The CDR3 runs to 14 residues. CDR3 nucleotides: TGTGCCAGCAGACGACTAGCGGGGGGGCACGAGCAGTACTTC. It codes for CASRRLAGGHEQYF.

Only a few counts were recorded for this clonotype. The chain couples TRBV4-3 to TRBJ2-7, with D unresolved. Germline V lookup: CDR1 LGHNA, CDR2 YSLEER. The V gene lost 3 bases and the J gene lost 2 bases, with 11 bases spanning the gap. The CDR3 is 14 residues long. The CDR3 loop reads CASSQDTRTYEQYF. The CDR3 nucleotides are TGCGCCAGCAGCCAGGATACAAGGACCTACGAGCAGTACTTC.

This clonotype was counted only a few times. This rearrangement joins TRBV7-3 to TRBJ2-7; 8 bases align to TRBD1. V trimming: 4 bases; J trimming: 3 bases; junction bases outside the gene matches: 5. This CDR3 region has 14 residues. CDR1 is SGHTA, CDR2 FQGTGA, per germline. DNA for the CDR3: TGTGCCAGCAGCTCAGGGGGCGCGGGCTACGAGCAGTACTTC. Translated: CASSSGGAGYEQYF.

J is TRBJ2-5 and V is TRBV12-3 or TRBV12-4, with 7 positions matching TRBD2. The V segment lost 3 bases and the J segment 1 base; nucleotides outside the gene matches: 5. The CDR3 loop spans 15 amino acids. The CDR3 loop reads CASSLMSSGQETQYF. The CDR3 coding sequence is TGTGCCAGCAGTTTGATGTCTAGCGGCCAAGAGACCCAGTACTTC.

The rearrangement links TRBV4-1 to TRBJ2-7; D uncertain. The CDR3 loop spans 16 amino acids. Germline V CDR1 and CDR2: MGHRA, YSYEKL. Trimming removed 1 base from V and 3 bases from J, with 16 bases in between. CDR3 DNA: TGCGCCAGCAGCCAAGGAGCCTCACAAGGGATCTACGAGCAGTACTTC. The encoded protein is CASSQGASQGIYEQYF.

The chain recombines TRBV5-1 with TRBJ2-1, with a weak D call TRBD2 (5 bases). The germline CDR1 and CDR2 sequences are SGHRS and YFSETQ. The CDR3 covers 15 residues. The V end was cut by 0 bases, the J end by 3 bases, with 10 bases between. CDR3 protein: CASSLGDSVYNEQFF. The CDR3 DNA is TGCGCCAGCAGCTTGGGTGATAGCGTCTACAATGAGCAGTTCTTC.

This clonotype was found a few times. The chain employs TRBV18 and TRBJ1-2, with 7 bases that match TRBD1. Germline V gene lookup returns CDR1 KGHSH and CDR2 LQKENI. The CDR3 spans 13 residues. V was clipped by 6 bases and J by 8 bases; unmatched bases: 9. This chain's CDR3 is CASSPNRGEGYTF. The CDR3 region has the DNA TGTGCCAGCTCTCCTAACAGGGGTGAAGGCTACACCTTC. The full variable domain, in which reference TRBV18 and TRBJ1-2 provide the parts outside the CDR3, is NAGVMQNPRHLVRRRGQEARLRCSPMKGHSHVYWYRQLPEEGLKFMVYLQKENIIDESGMPKERFSAEFPKEGPSILRIQQVVRGDSAAYFCASSPNRGEGYTFGSGTRLTVV.

In its sample, this clonotype was seen many times. This CDR3 reads CASSLDRGGTEAFF. The DNA of the CDR3 is TGTGCCAGCAGCTTAGACAGGGGTGGCACTGAAGCTTTCTTT. The chain employs TRBV7-8 and TRBJ1-1; 7 bases map to TRBD1. Trimming cost V 1 base and J 4 bases; bases outside gene matches: 3. The CDR3 covers 14 residues. In germline, CDR1 is SGHVS, CDR2 FQNEAQ.

The chain uses TRBV7-2 and TRBJ2-3; 13 bases agree with TRBD2. The germline CDR1 and CDR2 sequences are SGHTA and FQGNSA. The CDR3 contains 18 residues. With V trimmed by 0 bases and J by 2 bases, 5 bases remained unmatched. In DNA form, the CDR3 reads TGTGCCAGCAGCTTAGCCCAACTAGCGGGAGGGTCCACAGATACGCAGTATTTT. Amino acid sequence: CASSLAQLAGGSTDTQYF.

This clonotype was counted ten times or more. The chain couples TRBV6-5 to TRBJ2-1; D gene unclear. V was cut by 5 bases and J by 10 bases, with 12 bases left in between. The CDR3 contains 12 residues. Germline V gene data show CDR1 as MNHEY and CDR2 as SVGAGI. The chain's CDR3 is CASSDWGREQFF. CDR3 nucleotide sequence: TGTGCCAGCAGTGATTGGGGAAGAGAGCAGTTCTTC.

The chain joins TRBV12-3 or TRBV12-4 to TRBJ1-2; D call uncertain. The V and J ends lost 4 bases and 1 base respectively, with 13 bases between them. This CDR3 has 15 residues. The CDR3 coding sequence is TGTGCCAGCAGTTCCGCCTTACAGCTTAACTATGGCTACACCTTC. It codes for CASSSALQLNYGYTF.

This clonotype was recorded a few times. The V gene is TRBV29-1, the J gene TRBJ1-1; D unclear. V was shortened by 0 bases and J by 1 base, with 9 bases between the two germline ends. The CDR3 covers 14 residues. Germline CDR1 reads SQVTM; CDR2 reads ANQGSEA. The CDR3 here is CSVEDTEGNTEAFF. The DNA of the CDR3 is TGCAGCGTTGAAGACACGGAGGGGAACACTGAAGCTTTCTTT.

The chain recombines TRBV7-8 with TRBJ2-2; 12 bases match TRBD1. CDR1 and CDR2 from the germline V gene are SGHVS and FQNEAQ. The CDR3 length is 16 residues. With V trimmed by 3 bases and J by 5 bases, 4 bases remained unmatched. The CDR3 sequence: CASSLGQGAGTGELFF. Written as DNA, the CDR3 is TGTGCCAGCAGCTTGGGACAGGGGGCCGGAACCGGGGAGCTGTTTTTT.

This rearrangement joins TRBV3-1 to TRBJ2-1; unclear D gene. CDR1 is LGHDT and CDR2 is YNNKEL in the germline V gene (reference sequence). There are 16 residues in the CDR3. Trimming left V 3 bases short and J 10 bases short, with 22 bases between. The DNA for the CDR3 is TGTGCCAGCAGCCATGGAGAGGTCCTCACGGGCCGCGAGCAGTTCTTC. Amino acids: CASSHGEVLTGREQFF.

This clonotype was picked up a small number of times. The rearrangement links TRBV29-1 to TRBJ1-1; D gene ambiguous. From germline, CDR1 is SQVTM and CDR2 ANQGSEA. V lost 8 bases to trimming and J lost 1 base, with 23 bases between them. The CDR3 consists of 16 residues. The CDR3 is CSPLRVGGKANTEAFF. CDR3 DNA: TGCAGCCCCCTCCGGGTGGGAGGCAAGGCGAACACTGAAGCTTTCTTT.

In this sample, this clonotype turned up many times. The genes are TRBV12-3 or TRBV12-4 and TRBJ2-1, with TRBD1 matching over 10 bases. Trimming removed 5 bases from V and 6 bases from J; junction bases left unmatched: 7. The CDR3 is made up of 15 amino acids. The CDR3 sequence: CASSPRDRGGNEQFF. In DNA, the CDR3 is TGTGCCAGCAGTCCCCGGGACAGGGGCGGCAATGAGCAGTTCTTC.

The rearrangement joins TRBV7-3 to TRBJ2-2; TRBD2 agrees at 10 bases. V lost 5 bases, J lost 2 bases, and 23 bases stayed unmatched. From germline, CDR1 is SGHTA and CDR2 FQGTGA. The CDR3 loop spans 22 amino acids. In DNA form, the CDR3 reads TGTGCCAGCAGCCCAATGGGGCTGAGGACTAGCGGAGCACCCAGCAACACCGGGGAGCTGTTTTTT. Its translation is CASSPMGLRTSGAPSNTGELFF.

The rearrangement joins TRBV20-1 to TRBJ1-3, with a tentative D call TRBD1 (6 bases). V lost 5 bases and J lost 0, with 11 bases in between. The CDR3 spans 14 residues. Looked up from germline, CDR1 is DFQATT and CDR2 is SNEGSKA (reference sequence). CDR3 amino acids: CSAVNRDSGNTIYF. In DNA, the CDR3 is TGCAGTGCTGTAAACAGGGACTCTGGAAACACCATATATTTT.

In its sample, this clonotype was seen a few times. The chain has TRBV5-4 and TRBJ2-7; D unresolved. Germline V lookup: CDR1 SGHNT, CDR2 YYREEE (reference sequence). The V and J ends lost 0 bases and 5 bases respectively, with 12 bases between them. This CDR3 is 14 amino acids long. CDR3 region: CASSLEPTVHEQYF. The CDR3, as DNA: TGTGCCAGCAGCTTGGAACCAACGGTCCACGAGCAGTACTTC.

This clonotype has more than one count but fewer than ten. The V call is TRBV9, the J call TRBJ1-5, with D unclear. Germline CDR1 SGDLS, CDR2 YYNGEE. This CDR3 comprises 13 residues. Trimming shortened V by 0 bases and J by 6 bases, and 7 bases separated the two germline ends. CDR3 region: CASSVDHAQPQHF. The DNA of the CDR3 is TGTGCCAGCAGCGTAGATCATGCTCAGCCCCAGCATTTT.

This clonotype occurred a few times. V usage is TRBV21-1 and J usage is TRBJ2-7; the table's D call, TRBD1, was not checked against the DNA. TRBV21-1 is described as a pseudogene. The CDR3 totals 14 residues. CDR3 sequence: CASSRQCLSYEQYF. CDR3 DNA: TGTGCCAGCAGTCGACAGTGTTTATCCTACGAGCAGTACTTC.

V usage is TRBV7-8 and J usage is TRBJ2-7, with D tentatively TRBD2 (5 bases). This CDR3 is built from 14 residues. The V and J ends lost 1 base and 2 bases respectively, with 9 bases between them. CDR1 is SGHVS and CDR2 is FQNEAQ in the germline V gene. CDR3 coding DNA: TGTGCCAGCAGCTTAGAGGCGGGTCCCTACGAGCAGTACTTC. Its translation is CASSLEAGPYEQYF. Full variable domain (outside the CDR3, taken from reference TRBV7-8 and TRBJ2-7): GAGVSQSPRYKVAKRGQDVALRCDPISGHVSLFWYQQALGQGPEFLTYFQNEAQLDKSGLPSDRFFAERPEGSVSTLKIQRTQQEDSAVYLCASSLEAGPYEQYFGPGTRLTVT.

The chain combines TRBV14 with TRBJ2-7; D is perhaps TRBD2 (6 bases). The CDR3 length is 17 residues. The germline CDR1 and CDR2 sequences are SGHDN and FVKESK. Trimming shortened V by 0 bases and J by 5 bases, and 20 bases separated the two germline ends. The chain's CDR3 is CASSQDGEEEKVHEQYF. CDR3 in DNA: TGTGCCAGCAGCCAAGATGGGGAGGAAGAGAAAGTCCACGAGCAGTACTTC.

This clonotype was counted ten times or more. The chain is built from TRBV24-1 and TRBJ1-1; no clear D gene. The CDR3 is 13 residues long. The germline V gene has CDR1 KGHDR and CDR2 SFDVKD. Trimming pared 3 bases from V and 1 base from J, leaving 5 bases between. This chain's CDR3 is CATSDVTNTEAFF. CDR3 sequence (DNA): TGTGCCACCAGTGATGTGACGAACACTGAAGCTTTCTTT.

Note on this clonotype: A read error is likely, as this CDR3 ends without the conserved phenylalanine or tryptophan. The DNA is left out, because the CDR3 cannot be placed on it with certainty; the CDR3 is given as TCRdb lists it. The chain combines TRBV29-1 with TRBJ2-1; the table's D call of TRBD2 was not tested on the DNA. The CDR3 contains 11 residues when both ends are counted. Looked up from germline, CDR1 is SQVTM and CDR2 is ANQGSEA. CDR3: CSVEANGRPLL.

The V call is TRBV5-1, the J call TRBJ2-7; TRBD1 agrees at 10 bases. V shed 2 bases, J shed 3 bases, and the junction held 5 bases outside the gene matches. Germline-derived CDR1 and CDR2 are SGHRS and YFSETQ. CDR3 size: 15 residues. The CDR3 sequence is CASSLTGTGDYEQYF. The CDR3 DNA reads as TGCGCCAGCAGCTTAACCGGGACAGGGGACTACGAGCAGTACTTC.

The V call is TRBV4-1, the J call TRBJ2-5, with 8 bases matching TRBD2. There are 15 residues in the CDR3. The germline CDR1 and CDR2 sequences are MGHRA and YSYEKL. V shed 1 base and J 7 bases; nucleotides not matched to a gene: 8. DNA of the CDR3: TGCGCCAGCAGCCAAGGACTCCCGGGAGGGGGGACCCAGTACTTC. Translating it yields CASSQGLPGGGTQYF.